Listed below are T cell receptor beta chains from one sample, sequenced in a study of cytomegalovirus exposure and HLA in healthy donors. Here immunoSEQ multiplex PCR was the method, and the copy in TCRdb shows in-frame clones only, minus some. This table holds about 57,000 clones, 85% to 95% found once. The specimen sequenced was PBMCs. These receptors originate from a woman under 30 in good health and CMV-seronegative. The CDR3 runs from the conserved cysteine through the conserved F or W. Fields, in order: V gene, D gene, J gene, CDR3 protein. D genes are given only for firm matches.

TRBV7-9,NA,TRBJ2-7,CASSLNEQRSYEQYF
TRBV7-9,NA,TRBJ1-2,CASSLDGVTVIGYTF
TRBV9,TRBD2,TRBJ2-2,CASSGKLAGGNTGELFF
TRBV5-6,NA,TRBJ1-5,CASSLGQGRIQPQHF
TRBV6-1,TRBD2,TRBJ2-7,CASSKTSGSNYEQYF
TRBV4-2,TRBD1,TRBJ2-1,CASSQEDRESYEQFF
TRBV5-1,NA,TRBJ1-6,CASSLAQGRDSPLHF
TRBV20-1,NA,TRBJ1-1,CSAWGGTEAFF
TRBV5-1,TRBD2,TRBJ2-2,CASSGLPGLAGRRQDGELFF
TRBV9,TRBD1,TRBJ1-5,CASSEGQGALPQHF
TRBV28,NA,TRBJ2-1,CASSRTLGGYNEQFF